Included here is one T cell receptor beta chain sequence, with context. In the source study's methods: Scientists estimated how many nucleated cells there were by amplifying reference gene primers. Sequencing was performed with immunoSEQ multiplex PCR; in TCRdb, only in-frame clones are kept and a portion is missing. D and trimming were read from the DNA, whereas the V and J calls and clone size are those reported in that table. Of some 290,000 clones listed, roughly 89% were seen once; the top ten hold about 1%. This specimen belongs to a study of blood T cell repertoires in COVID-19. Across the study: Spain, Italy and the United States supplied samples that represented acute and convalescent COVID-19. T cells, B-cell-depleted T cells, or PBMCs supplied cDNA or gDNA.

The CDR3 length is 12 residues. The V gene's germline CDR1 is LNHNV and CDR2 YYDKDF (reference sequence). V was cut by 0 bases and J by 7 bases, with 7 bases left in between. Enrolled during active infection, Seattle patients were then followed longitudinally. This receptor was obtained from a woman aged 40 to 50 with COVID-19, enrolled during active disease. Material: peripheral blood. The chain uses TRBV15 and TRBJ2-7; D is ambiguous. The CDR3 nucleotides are TGTGCCACCAGCAGAGACCTCGGGGAGCAGTACTTC. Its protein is CATSRDLGEQYF.